One and the same sample provided the 15 T cell receptor beta chains below, sequenced in a study of glioma-infiltrating T cells. TCR alpha and beta CDR3 regions were amplified from RNA using iRepertoire nested multiplex PCR. In TCRdb, the multiplex PCR reads were re-called with MiXCR into one record per CDR3 protein. The sample carries 300,000 to 400,000 distinct CDR3 sequences, around 38% recorded once. The sequenced material came from glioma tissue, nonneoplastic brain tissue, or PBMCs (not recorded which). The receptors derive from a human donor with low-grade glioma or glioblastoma, undergoing nonglioma brain surgery, or in good health (not recorded which).

This clonotype was recorded many times. The V call is TRBV27, the J call TRBJ2-2; perhaps TRBD2 as D (5 bases). V was pared by 7 bases and J by 0 bases, with 15 bases between. The germline V gene encodes CDR1 MNHEY and CDR2 SMNVEV (reference sequence). This CDR3 comprises 16 residues. CDR3 coding DNA: TGTGCCAGCACATTTACGGGGTTCGCGAACACCGGGGAGCTGTTTTTT. Its protein is CASTFTGFANTGELFF.

The CDR3 bases are TGTGCCAGCAGCCAAGGACCTCACCAGCATTTT. Encoded protein: CASSQGPHQHF. The chain recombines TRBV6-2 or TRBV6-3 with TRBJ1-5; D remains ambiguous. Trimming stripped 6 bases from V and 12 bases from J, with 12 bases between. Germline V lookup: CDR1 MNHEY, CDR2 SVGEGT. This CDR3 has 11 residues.

This clonotype has a handful of counts. The chain employs TRBV3-1 and TRBJ2-1; no firm D call. This CDR3 is 12 amino acids long. Germline V CDR1 and CDR2: LGHDT, YNNKEL (reference sequence). V gave up 1 base and J gave up 9 bases, with 7 bases separating them. Here the CDR3 DNA reads TGTGCCAGCAGCCAAGGATTTGGTGAGCAGTTCTTC. Translated, it gives CASSQGFGEQFF.

For the CDR3, the DNA is TGTGCCAGCAGTTTCGGACAGGCGATGAGTTCGAACACCGGGGAGCTGTTTTTT. It yields the protein CASSFGQAMSSNTGELFF. The rearrangement links TRBV5-4 to TRBJ2-2; TRBD1 matches 7 bases. Looked up from germline, CDR1 is SGHNT and CDR2 is YYREEE (reference sequence). This CDR3 spans 18 amino acids. V lost 5 bases and J lost 0; bases outside the gene matches: 13.

This clonotype was observed a handful of times. One end of the junction fails to match germline, which may point to a read error. This rearrangement joins TRBV4-1 to TRBJ1-3; D unresolved. The germline gives CDR1 MGHRA, CDR2 YSYEKL. This CDR3 region has 17 residues. CDR3 sequence reads: CASSQGNYLLAGNTIYF. The CDR3 DNA sequence: TGTGCCAGCAGCCAAGGAAACTACCTTCTAGCTGGAAACACCATATATTTT.

Of note for this clonotype: The missing conserved phenylalanine or tryptophan at the end of this CDR3 makes a read error likely. This chain links TRBV20-1 with TRBJ2-7; no firm D call. Germline CDR1 DFQATT, CDR2 SNEGSKA (reference sequence). CDR3 length: 12 amino acids. V was trimmed by 3 bases and J by 5 bases, leaving 11 bases between them. This CDR3 reads CSASMRYDEQYS. CDR3 in DNA: TGCAGTGCTAGTATGCGGTATGACGAGCAGTACTCC.

This clonotype has a handful of counts. The J gene is TRBJ1-2, the V gene TRBV10-3; no clear D. V lost 5 bases, J lost 3 bases, and 13 bases lay in between. The CDR3 sequence is 14 residues long. The germline V gene has CDR1 ENHRY and CDR2 SYGVKD. The DNA for the CDR3 is TGTGCCATCAGTCCTGAGGGCAGCGACTATGGCTACACCTTC. Translated: CAISPEGSDYGYTF.

This clonotype was seen many times. The V gene is TRBV15, the J gene TRBJ2-7; D is possibly TRBD1 (5 bases). The CDR3 is 16 residues long. Per the germline V gene, CDR1 is LNHNV and CDR2 is YYDKDF (reference sequence). V lost 3 bases, J lost 6 bases, and 21 bases lay in between. The CDR3 region has the DNA TGTGCCACCAGCAGCCCTAGGGGCAGGATCCAACTCGAGCAGTACTTC. Protein product: CATSSPRGRIQLEQYF.

This clonotype was counted a few times. The gene calls are TRBV5-4 and TRBJ2-1; 7 bases map to TRBD1. Germline V gene lookup returns CDR1 SGHNT and CDR2 YYREEE (reference sequence). J was trimmed by 0 bases and V by 3 bases; bases with no gene match: 3. The CDR3 consists of 15 residues. Here the CDR3 DNA reads TGTGCCAGCAGCTCCCGGGACAGCTCCTACAATGAGCAGTTCTTC. It encodes CASSSRDSSYNEQFF.

This clonotype was counted many times. The chain couples TRBV20-1 to TRBJ1-2; a weak D match, TRBD1 (6 bases). The germline V gene encodes CDR1 DFQATT and CDR2 SNEGSKA (reference sequence). The CDR3 spans 12 residues. V lost 4 bases, J lost 5 bases, and 11 bases lay in between. The CDR3 region has the DNA TGCAGTGCTAATAAGGGGGGGTATGGCTACACCTTC. Translation gives CSANKGGYGYTF.

This clonotype was detected only a few times. The genes are TRBV4-1 and TRBJ2-7; TRBD1 is a possible D gene (5 bases). V lost 0 bases and J 2 bases, leaving 11 bases between the germline ends. Per the germline V gene, CDR1 is MGHRA and CDR2 is YSYEKL. The CDR3 sequence is 15 residues long. CDR3 protein: CASSQDWAGTYEQYF. As DNA, the CDR3 is TGCGCCAGCAGCCAAGATTGGGCAGGGACCTACGAGCAGTACTTC.

Turning to this clonotype: No conserved phenylalanine or tryptophan ends this CDR3, so it is likely a read error. The DNA is left out, because the CDR3 cannot be placed on it with certainty; the CDR3 is given as TCRdb lists it. The chain links TRBV4-1 to TRBJ1-3; TRBD1 is the table's D call and was not checked against the DNA. Inclusive of both ends, the CDR3 amounts to 16 amino acids. Germline V gene data show CDR1 as MGHRA and CDR2 as YSYEKL. The CDR3 sequence is CASSLGQGPSGNTTYL.

This clonotype has a single count. V gene TRBV5-5 combines with J gene TRBJ2-7; D may be TRBD1 (5 bases). Germline-derived CDR1 and CDR2 are SGHKS and YYEKEE (reference sequence). The CDR3 has 13 amino acids. The V gene lost 4 bases and the J gene lost 3 bases, with 11 bases spanning the gap. Here the CDR3 reads CASSGPGFYEQYF. The CDR3 DNA is TGTGCCAGCAGCGGCCCAGGGTTCTACGAGCAGTACTTC.

In DNA form, the CDR3 reads TGTGCCAGCAGTCCGGGGCCCGGGCAATCTGTAAAACTGTTTTTT. It yields the protein CASSPGPGQSVKLFF. The gene calls are TRBV6-1 and TRBJ1-4; a possible D gene is TRBD1 (5 bases). Germline-derived CDR1 and CDR2 are MNHNS and SASEGT. The germline V and J ends were trimmed by 5 bases and 10 bases, with 20 bases remaining between them. The CDR3 spans 15 residues.

Notes on this clonotype: This may stem from a read error, because a much larger clone lies one nucleotide away. V usage is TRBV27 and J usage is TRBJ2-6, with D hard to call. CDR1 MNHEY and CDR2 SMNVEV come from the germline V gene (reference sequence). Trimming removed 6 bases from V and 5 bases from J, with 11 bases in between. The CDR3 contains 14 residues. CDR3 DNA: TGTGCCAGCAGCTGGGCATCTAGGGCCAACGTCCTGACTTTC. It translates to CASSWASRANVLTF. Variable domain in full (rest from reference TRBV27 and TRBJ2-6): EAQVTQNPRYLITVTGKKLTVTCSQNMNHEYMSWYRQDPGLGLRQIYYSMNVEVTDKGDVPEGYKVSRKEKRNFPLILESPSPNQTSLYFCASSWASRANVLTFGAGSRLTVL.